This is a list of T cell receptor beta chains from one sample in a study of Tregs in tolerant kidney transplant recipients. Using immunoSEQ multiplex PCR, the repertoire was profiled, and TCRdb retains in-frame clones only, with some absent. The data hold some 65,000 clones, with 84% observed a single time. Sequenced material: CD4+ T cells from blood. The receptors originated from a human donor in good health. Both conserved end residues are part of each CDR3.

v_call: TRBV19; j_call: TRBJ2-1; cdr3_length: 15; cdr3_aa: CASSMAIAAYNEQFF
v_call: TRBV7-9; j_call: TRBJ2-7; cdr3_length: 13; cdr3_aa: CASSSQGGSEQYF
v_call: TRBV30; j_call: TRBJ2-5; cdr3_length: 13; cdr3_aa: CAWSRDRQETQYF
v_call: TRBV18; j_call: TRBJ2-5; cdr3_length: 13; cdr3_aa: CASSPLTQETQYF
v_call: TRBV18; j_call: TRBJ2-7; cdr3_length: 13; cdr3_aa: CASSPGGSYEQYF
v_call: TRBV5-6; j_call: TRBJ1-4; cdr3_length: 15; cdr3_aa: CASRQRDSAVGKLFF
v_call: TRBV11-3; j_call: TRBJ2-7; cdr3_length: 19; cdr3_aa: CASSRPTHASGTSSYEQYF
v_call: TRBV4-2; j_call: TRBJ1-4; cdr3_length: 17; cdr3_aa: CASSQDRGAPANEKLFF
v_call: TRBV7-2; j_call: TRBJ2-1; cdr3_length: 14; cdr3_aa: CASSLTYAHNEQFF
v_call: TRBV27; j_call: TRBJ1-1; cdr3_length: 14; cdr3_aa: CASSPQTVSAEAFF
v_call: TRBV7-6; j_call: TRBJ1-1; cdr3_length: 16; cdr3_aa: CASIILTGSISTEAFF
v_call: TRBV2; j_call: TRBJ2-2; cdr3_length: 11; cdr3_aa: CACRGSGELFF
v_call: TRBV7-2; j_call: TRBJ2-4; cdr3_length: 14; cdr3_aa: CASSSGIAKNIQYF
v_call: TRBV6-6; j_call: TRBJ2-7; cdr3_length: 16; cdr3_aa: CASSYSWVPSPNEQYF
v_call: TRBV5-6; j_call: TRBJ1-6; cdr3_length: 16; cdr3_aa: CASSPIRDRVNSPLHF
v_call: TRBV29-1; j_call: TRBJ2-6; cdr3_length: 15; cdr3_aa: CSVGQGRSGANVLTF
v_call: TRBV20-1; j_call: TRBJ2-5; cdr3_length: 10; cdr3_aa: CSTGAETQYF
v_call: TRBV12-5; j_call: TRBJ2-7; cdr3_length: 18; cdr3_aa: CASGLRPLAGWITYEQYF
v_call: TRBV29-1; j_call: TRBJ2-7; cdr3_length: 14; cdr3_aa: CSVARDKILHEQYF
v_call: TRBV5-1; j_call: TRBJ2-5; cdr3_length: 13; cdr3_aa: CASSLDRAETQYF
v_call: TRBV11-2; j_call: TRBJ1-4; cdr3_length: 14; cdr3_aa: CASSPRGGGEKLFF
v_call: TRBV7-9; j_call: TRBJ2-5; cdr3_length: 14; cdr3_aa: CATQGSAHEETQYF
v_call: TRBV6-6; j_call: TRBJ2-5; cdr3_length: 13; cdr3_aa: CASRRTQGETQYF
v_call: TRBV28; j_call: TRBJ2-7; cdr3_length: 15; cdr3_aa: CASRPWEFERYEQYF
v_call: TRBV7-2; j_call: TRBJ2-1; cdr3_length: 15; cdr3_aa: CASSLDGPGGDEQFF
v_call: TRBV4-3; j_call: TRBJ2-3; cdr3_length: 15; cdr3_aa: CASSQVTGREDTQYF
v_call: TRBV10-3; j_call: TRBJ1-1; cdr3_length: 16; cdr3_aa: CAISESTRTGNTEAFF
v_call: TRBV18; j_call: TRBJ1-2; cdr3_length: 15; cdr3_aa: CASSPEEDRVEGYTF
v_call: TRBV5-6; j_call: TRBJ2-1; cdr3_length: 13; cdr3_aa: CASSLFRRIEQFF